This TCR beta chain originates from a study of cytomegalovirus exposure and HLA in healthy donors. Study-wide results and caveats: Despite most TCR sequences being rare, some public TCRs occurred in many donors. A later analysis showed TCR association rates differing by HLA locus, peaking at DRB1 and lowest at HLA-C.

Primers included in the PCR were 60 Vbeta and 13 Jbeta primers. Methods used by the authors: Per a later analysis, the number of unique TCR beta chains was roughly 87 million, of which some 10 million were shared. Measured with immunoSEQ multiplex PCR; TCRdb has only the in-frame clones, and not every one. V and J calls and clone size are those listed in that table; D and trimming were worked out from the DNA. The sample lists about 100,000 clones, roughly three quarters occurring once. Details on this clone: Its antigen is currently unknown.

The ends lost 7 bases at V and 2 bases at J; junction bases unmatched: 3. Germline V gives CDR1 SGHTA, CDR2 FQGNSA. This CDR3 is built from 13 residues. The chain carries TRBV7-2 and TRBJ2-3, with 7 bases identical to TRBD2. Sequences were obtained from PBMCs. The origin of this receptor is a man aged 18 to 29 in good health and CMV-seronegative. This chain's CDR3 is CASTLANTDTQYF. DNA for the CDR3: TGTGCCAGCACACTAGCGAACACAGATACGCAGTATTTT.